The subject of this entry is one TCR beta chain. The sample originates from a study of cytomegalovirus exposure and HLA in healthy donors. CDR1 SEHNR and CDR2 FQNEAQ come from the germline V gene (reference sequence). The CDR3 length is 12 residues. Deletions cut 5 bases from V and 8 bases from J, with 10 bases between. 13 Jbeta primers and 60 Vbeta primers were used for the PCR. The repertoire was sequenced with immunoSEQ multiplex PCR; TCRdb's copy has only in-frame clones and lacks some. Of about 130,000 clones listed, about 80% were seen once; the top ten hold about 4%. Sequenced input: PBMCs. This sequence originates from a woman aged 40-49 years in good health and CMV-seronegative. The genes are TRBV7-9 and TRBJ2-4, with a possible D match to TRBD1 (6 bases). For the CDR3, the DNA is TGTGCCAGCAGCCCGGGACATGACATTCAGTACTTC. It encodes CASSPGHDIQYF.